This passage covers 19 T cell receptor beta chains from one sample sequenced in a study of T-cell memory formation after mild COVID-19. Using its own MiXCR run on the 5' RACE reads, TCRdb lists one record per CDR3 protein. The sample has about 250,000 distinct CDR3 sequences, about 16% seen once; the top ten hold 3.5%. The specimen sequenced was PBMCs or a T cell subset sorted from them (not recorded which). Source of these receptors: a man aged 18 to 29 who had mild COVID-19 (a few samples of this study predate the infection). Cell type and time point are not known.

V is TRBV28 and J is TRBJ2-7, with D possibly TRBD2 on 5 matching bases. Between the trimmed V and J ends, which lost 8 bases and 5 bases, there was a span of 16 bases. Germline values: CDR1 MDHEN, CDR2 SYDVKM. CDR3 size: 13 residues. CDR3 in DNA: TGTGCCAGCCGCGGGTGGGGTAACCACGAGCAGTACGTC. Translation gives CASRGWGNHEQYV.

This clonotype was found a few times. This chain links TRBV6-5 with TRBJ2-1; possibly TRBD1 or TRBD2 for D (6 bases each). The germline V and J ends were trimmed by 5 bases and 8 bases, with 16 bases remaining between them. The CDR3 consists of 14 residues. Germline V CDR1 and CDR2: MNHEY, SVGAGI. In nucleotides, the CDR3 is TGTGCCAGCAGTGCGACGGGGGCGGTCGATGAGCAGTTCTTC. Translated, it gives CASSATGAVDEQFF.

For this clonotype: Compared with germline, one end of the junction differs, possibly owing to a read error. J is TRBJ1-1 and V is TRBV7-7; unclear D gene. Germline V gene lookup returns CDR1 SSHAT and CDR2 FNYEAQ (reference sequence). CDR3 length: 16 amino acids. CDR3 bases: TGTGCTAGCAGCCTAAAGCCATCCCCCCGAAGGACTGAAGCTTTCTTT. Amino acid sequence: CASSLKPSPRRTEAFF. Full variable domain (missing parts from reference TRBV7-7 and TRBJ1-1): GAGVSQSPRYKVTKRGQDVTLRCDPISSHATLYWYQQALGQGPEFLTYFNYEAQPDKSGLPSDRFSAERPEGSISTLTIQRTEQRDSAMYRCASSLKPSPRRTEAFFGQGTRLTVV.

The chain links TRBV7-2 to TRBJ1-6; TRBD1 matches 9 bases. Unmatched junction bases numbered 13, after V lost 9 bases and J lost 10 bases. This CDR3 comprises 15 residues. Germline CDR1 and CDR2: SGHTA and FQGNSA. The CDR3 here is CASETKGTGLSPLHF. CDR3 nucleotides: TGTGCCAGTGAGACTAAAGGGACAGGGCTCTCACCCCTCCACTTT.

This chain connects TRBV6-5 to TRBJ1-3, with D unclear. V lost 0 bases, J lost 2 bases, and 2 bases lay in between. CDR1 and CDR2 from the germline V gene are MNHEY and SVGAGI. The CDR3 consists of 13 residues. CDR3 sequence: CASSYSPGNTIYF. For the CDR3, the DNA is TGTGCCAGCAGTTACTCTCCTGGAAACACCATATATTTT.

This clonotype was observed a handful of times. This chain connects TRBV5-4 to TRBJ1-1; D is ambiguous. The CDR3 has 12 amino acids. Germline V gives CDR1 SGHNT, CDR2 YYREEE (reference sequence). With 2 bases removed from V and 8 bases from J, the gap between germline ends came to 10 bases. CDR3 bases: TGTGCCAGCAGCTTCGATAGAACCGAAGCTTTCTTT. Its protein product is CASSFDRTEAFF.

The chain carries TRBV6-2 or TRBV6-3 and TRBJ1-2; D is unresolved. V gave up 5 bases and J gave up 5 bases, with 9 bases separating them. This CDR3 comprises 12 residues. Per germline, CDR1 MNHEY and CDR2 SVGEGT. CDR3 protein: CASSQAGYGYTF. The CDR3 coding sequence is TGTGCCAGCAGTCAAGCGGGGTATGGCTACACCTTC.

The chain recombines TRBV4-1 with TRBJ1-1, with 8 bases that match TRBD1. Germline CDR1 reads MGHRA; CDR2 reads YSYEKL. V dropped 1 base and J dropped 0; count of bases not matched to a gene: 4. The CDR3 has 16 amino acids. The CDR3 loop is CASSQADRVMNTEAFF. DNA of the CDR3: TGCGCCAGCAGCCAAGCGGACAGGGTTATGAACACTGAAGCTTTCTTT.

This chain uses TRBV19 with TRBJ2-3; D remains ambiguous. The CDR3 runs 14 residues. The ends were cut back, 3 bases at V and 4 bases at J, with 11 bases in the middle. CDR1 and CDR2 from the germline V gene are LNHDA and SQIVND (reference sequence). The CDR3 DNA sequence: TGTGCCAGTAGTATCGGTAGGATGTCAGATACGCAGTATTTT. This encodes CASSIGRMSDTQYF.

The chain joins TRBV6-5 to TRBJ1-2, with D maybe TRBD1 (5 bases). Per the germline V gene, CDR1 is MNHEY and CDR2 is SVGAGI. V lost 5 bases, J lost 3 bases, and 10 bases lay in between. The CDR3 contains 13 residues. In nucleotides, the CDR3 is TGTGCCAGCAGTAGACAGCGAGACTATGGCTACACCTTC. It translates to CASSRQRDYGYTF.

The chain is built from TRBV4-1 and TRBJ1-2; no reliable D call. The CDR3 spans 14 residues. Germline CDR1 and CDR2: MGHRA and YSYEKL. Trimming took 0 bases from V and 8 from J, leaving 13 bases between them. The chain's CDR3 is CASSQDKAAIGYTF. CDR3 DNA: TGCGCCAGCAGCCAAGATAAGGCAGCTATCGGCTACACCTTC.

This clonotype was found a few times. This chain's CDR3 is CASLASAGANVLTF. CDR3 nucleotide sequence: TGTGCCAGCCTAGCGTCCGCTGGGGCCAACGTCCTGACTTTC. The chain is built from TRBV6-2 or TRBV6-3 and TRBJ2-6, with D perhaps TRBD2 (6 bases). V shed 8 bases and J shed 2 bases, with 10 bases lying between them. This CDR3 is built from 14 residues. Germline CDR1 is MNHEY and CDR2 is SVGEGT.

The J gene is TRBJ1-6, the V gene TRBV12-3 or TRBV12-4; 9 bases align to TRBD1. Trimming took 4 bases from V and 6 from J; bases not matched to a gene: 10. There are 17 residues in the CDR3. The CDR3 loop is CASSSKGQGSPNSPLHF. Written as DNA, the CDR3 is TGTGCCAGCAGTTCTAAGGGACAGGGTTCGCCTAATTCACCCCTCCACTTT.

This clonotype appeared a few times. This sequence joins TRBV20-1 and TRBJ2-2; the match to TRBD2 covers 8 bases. The CDR3 has 13 amino acids. V lost 5 bases to trimming and J lost 5 bases; unmatched junction nucleotides: 4. Germline loops: CDR1 DFQATT, CDR2 SNEGSKA (reference sequence). DNA of the CDR3: TGCAGTGCTGGCGGGGGGCGAACCGGGGAGCTGTTTTTT. Translated, it gives CSAGGGRTGELFF.

A few counts support this clonotype. The CDR3 nucleotides read TGTGCCAGCACCGAATTTGACAGGGAGGCGATCACAGATACGCAGTATTTT. As protein: CASTEFDREAITDTQYF. The V call is TRBV5-6, the J call TRBJ2-3, with D possibly matching TRBD1 (7 bases). Germline V gives CDR1 SGHDT, CDR2 YYEEEE. The CDR3 runs to 17 residues. The V end lost 6 bases, the J end lost 2 bases, and 22 bases lay between the germline ends.

The chain couples TRBV3-1 to TRBJ2-3; TRBD1 agrees at 9 bases. CDR3 length: 15 amino acids. Germline trimming cut 5 bases from V and 6 bases from J; bases unmatched to any gene: 9. Germline V gene lookup returns CDR1 LGHDT and CDR2 YNNKEL (reference sequence). DNA of the CDR3: TGTGCCAGCAGCTCGAGCCGGGACAGGGTGGATACGCAGTATTTT. Encoded protein: CASSSSRDRVDTQYF.

The rearrangement links TRBV9 to TRBJ1-1; D unclear. The CDR3 length is 14 residues. Germline CDR1 SGDLS, CDR2 YYNGEE. Between the trimmed V and J ends, which lost 0 bases and 4 bases, there was a span of 10 bases. CDR3 nucleotides: TGTGCCAGCAGCGTAGAGACAAGAAGCACTGAAGCTTTCTTT. This gives the protein CASSVETRSTEAFF.

The chain uses TRBV10-3 and TRBJ2-1, with 7 bases fitting TRBD2. The germline V gene has CDR1 ENHRY and CDR2 SYGVKD. This CDR3 is built from 16 residues. The ends lost 5 bases at V and 2 bases at J; junction bases unmatched: 9. DNA of the CDR3: TGTGCCATCAGTCTTCCTATCGCGGGAGCCTACAATGAGCAGTTCTTC. Residues: CAISLPIAGAYNEQFF.

This clonotype came up a few times. This chain links TRBV20-1 with TRBJ2-5, with TRBD2 matching over 9 bases. Germline loops: CDR1 DFQATT, CDR2 SNEGSKA (reference sequence). The CDR3 is 15 amino acids. V shed 6 bases and J 4 bases; nucleotides not matched to a gene: 12. CDR3: CSAVSGGKGRETQYF. The DNA for the CDR3 is TGCAGTGCGGTGAGCGGGGGGAAAGGTCGAGAGACCCAGTACTTC.